The 16 T cell receptor beta chains reported below all come from one sample, sequenced in a study of T cell repertoires in cytomegalovirus infection. From the reads, TCRdb called clonotypes with MiXCR, one entry per CDR3 protein. The data hold under 250,000 distinct CDR3 sequences, with about 12% observed a single time. Input material: PBMCs. These receptors all come from a human donor in good health (CMV status not recorded). Some clones in this sample may be carry-over from other donors' samples.

The V call is TRBV29-1, the J call TRBJ1-1, with D unclear. Germline CDR1 is SQVTM and CDR2 is ANQGSEA. This CDR3 has 14 amino acids. The V end lost 8 bases, the J end lost 2 bases, and 18 bases lay between the germline ends. Here the CDR3 reads CSWVNPSANTEAFF. As DNA, the CDR3 is TGCAGCTGGGTTAACCCATCAGCAAACACTGAAGCTTTCTTT.

For the CDR3, the DNA is TGTGCCACTCCGGAGGGGTCCGGTACTGAAGCTTTCTTT. It specifies CATPEGSGTEAFF. The chain employs TRBV11-1 and TRBJ1-1; D is possibly TRBD1 (5 bases). Germline loops: CDR1 SGHAT, CDR2 FQDESV (reference sequence). CDR3 size: 13 residues. The V gene lost 10 bases and the J gene lost 5 bases, with 17 bases spanning the gap.

This clonotype turned up a few times. Here the CDR3 reads CASSLAAELFF. In nucleotides, the CDR3 is TGTGCCAGCAGCCTGGCCGCAGAGCTGTTTTTT. V and J are TRBV7-8 and TRBJ2-2; D ambiguous. V was clipped by 5 bases and J by 11 bases, with 9 bases between them. This CDR3 has 11 amino acids. Germline loops: CDR1 SGHVS, CDR2 FQNEAQ.

In its sample, this clonotype was seen many times. This rearrangement joins TRBV7-2 to TRBJ2-2, with D maybe TRBD2 (7 bases). The V end lost 0 bases, the J end lost 0 bases, and 11 bases lay between the germline ends. The CDR3 is made up of 17 amino acids. Germline CDR1 reads SGHTA; CDR2 reads FQGNSA. In DNA, the CDR3 is TGTGCCAGCAGCTTAGCGCGCGGGGGCTCGAACACCGGGGAGCTGTTTTTT. Protein product: CASSLARGGSNTGELFF.

This clonotype was observed many times. The V gene is TRBV7-9, the J gene TRBJ1-2; 11 bases are shared with TRBD1. The CDR3 contains 15 residues. Germline lookup yields CDR1 SEHNR and CDR2 FQNEAQ (reference sequence). V was pared by 7 bases and J by 3 bases, with 7 bases of the junction left unmatched. CDR3 bases: TGTGCCAGCACCCGGGACAGGGGGATAGACTATGGCTACACCTTC. It codes for CASTRDRGIDYGYTF. Full variable domain (remainder filled in from reference TRBV7-9 and TRBJ1-2): DTGVSQNPRHKITKRGQNVTFRCDPISEHNRLYWYRQTLGQGPEFLTYFQNEAQLEKSRLLSDRFSAERPKGSFSTLEIQRTEQGDSAMYLCASTRDRGIDYGYTFGSGTRLTVV.

A few counts support this clonotype. V is TRBV20-1 and J is TRBJ1-5; D gene uncertain. The CDR3 runs to 15 residues. The V end lost 0 bases, the J end lost 2 bases, and 11 bases lay between the germline ends. Germline CDR1 DFQATT, CDR2 SNEGSKA (reference sequence). CDR3 in DNA: TGCAGTGCTAGAGAGGTGGCCGCGGGCAATCAGCCCCAGCATTTT. It translates to CSAREVAAGNQPQHF.

CDR3 protein: CASSLGDRPEAFF. CDR3 nucleotide sequence: TGTGCCAGCAGTTTAGGGGACAGGCCTGAAGCTTTCTTT. The V gene is TRBV28, the J gene TRBJ1-1; TRBD1 agrees at 8 bases. The CDR3 length is 13 residues. The V gene's germline CDR1 is MDHEN and CDR2 SYDVKM. V lost 2 bases and J lost 6; bases outside the gene matches: 2.

This clonotype was seen many times. The chain combines TRBV7-2 with TRBJ2-1; 10 positions match TRBD2. The ends lost 5 bases at V and 0 bases at J; junction bases unmatched: 7. This CDR3 is built from 17 residues. Germline CDR1 is SGHTA and CDR2 is FQGNSA. The CDR3 DNA reads as TGTGCCAGCAGCCGGACTAGCGGCCTACACTCCTACAATGAGCAGTTCTTC. This encodes CASSRTSGLHSYNEQFF.

This clonotype was found many times. The chain joins TRBV7-2 to TRBJ1-5; D call uncertain. The length of the CDR3 is 13 residues. With 2 bases removed from V and 4 bases from J, the gap between germline ends came to 6 bases. The germline CDR1 and CDR2 sequences are SGHTA and FQGNSA. The CDR3 loop reads CASSLNWNQPQHF. In DNA form, the CDR3 reads TGTGCCAGCAGCTTAAACTGGAATCAGCCCCAGCATTTT. Using reference TRBV7-2 and TRBJ1-5 for the parts outside the CDR3, the full variable domain is GAGVSQSPSNKVTEKGKDVELRCDPISGHTALYWYRQSLGQGLEFLIYFQGNSAPDKSGLPSDRFSAERTGGSVSTLTIQRTQQEDSAVYLCASSLNWNQPQHFGDGTRLSIL.

This clonotype came up a few times. This chain uses TRBV28 with TRBJ2-1; possible D gene TRBD2, 6 bases. The V and J ends lost 5 bases and 5 bases respectively, with 16 bases between them. The CDR3 has 15 residues. Germline CDR1 MDHEN, CDR2 SYDVKM. In DNA form, the CDR3 reads TGTGCCAGCAGTCCATCGAGTCGGGGGAACAATGAGCAGTTCTTC. Its protein is CASSPSSRGNNEQFF.

Turning to this clonotype: One end of the junction is discordant with germline, which a read error may explain. This chain uses TRBV6-5 with TRBJ2-5; weak D call: TRBD1 (6 bases). Germline V gene lookup returns CDR1 MNHEY and CDR2 SVGAGI. The CDR3 runs to 13 residues. The CDR3 DNA is TGTGCCAGCAGATGGACAGCCCAAGGGACCCAGTACTTC. Amino acids: CASRWTAQGTQYF.

This clonotype was counted at least ten times. The genes are TRBV4-3 and TRBJ2-3; a weak D match, TRBD2 (6 bases). Trimming took 3 bases from V and 6 from J, leaving 16 bases between them. The CDR3 runs 15 residues. The germline V gene encodes CDR1 LGHNA and CDR2 YSLEER. The CDR3 is CASSQGGGRFDTQYF. As DNA, the CDR3 is TGCGCCAGCAGCCAGGGTGGAGGGAGGTTCGATACGCAGTATTTT.

This clonotype came up a few times. This rearrangement joins TRBV15 to TRBJ1-6; D possibly corresponds to TRBD1 (6 bases). The germline CDR1 and CDR2 sequences are LNHNV and YYDKDF (reference sequence). The CDR3 is 13 residues long. V lost 8 bases to trimming and J lost 9 bases, with 14 bases between them. CDR3 DNA sequence: TGTGCCACCGCTTTGGACAGAGGTTCACCCCTCCACTTT. Encoded protein: CATALDRGSPLHF.

The table lists this clonotype with many counts. This chain connects TRBV7-2 to TRBJ2-3, with TRBD2 matching over 12 bases. Germline V gives CDR1 SGHTA, CDR2 FQGNSA. Trimming cost V 1 base and J 2 bases; bases outside gene matches: 7. The CDR3 is 18 residues long. DNA of the CDR3: TGTGCCAGCAGCTTAGGAACTAGCGGGAGGATATACACAGATACGCAGTATTTT. As protein: CASSLGTSGRIYTDTQYF. The full variable domain, in which reference TRBV7-2 and TRBJ2-3 provide the parts outside the CDR3, is GAGVSQSPSNKVTEKGKDVELRCDPISGHTALYWYRQSLGQGLEFLIYFQGNSAPDKSGLPSDRFSAERTGGSVSTLTIQRTQQEDSAVYLCASSLGTSGRIYTDTQYFGPGTRLTVL.

This clonotype was found a few times. This sequence joins TRBV18 and TRBJ1-5, with a possible D match to TRBD1 (5 bases). This CDR3 is 14 amino acids long. V was pared by 5 bases and J by 1 base, with 9 bases between. Per the germline V gene, CDR1 is KGHSH and CDR2 is LQKENI. The CDR3 sequence is CASSGGRSNQPQHF. The DNA for the CDR3 is TGTGCCAGCTCAGGGGGTAGGAGCAATCAGCCCCAGCATTTT.

This clonotype was observed many times. The V gene is TRBV7-2, the J gene TRBJ1-1; possible D gene TRBD1, 6 bases. This CDR3 is 16 amino acids long. The germline V gene encodes CDR1 SGHTA and CDR2 FQGNSA. V was cut by 6 bases and J by 4 bases, with 21 bases left in between. The CDR3 sequence: CASRLGGALAITEAFF. The CDR3 DNA is TGTGCCAGCAGGCTAGGGGGGGCCTTGGCGATCACTGAAGCTTTCTTT.